One and the same sample provided the 25 T cell receptor beta chains below, sequenced in a study of shared clonotypes between healthy human individuals. Terminally differentiated effector memory CD45RA+ cells were left out of the naive CD8 fraction, which was CD45RO-negative and positively selected for CCR7. Sequencing was performed with immunoSEQ multiplex PCR; in TCRdb, only in-frame clones are kept and a portion is missing. There are approximately 2,200,000 clones in the sample; roughly 91% occur only once, and over 1.5% lies in the top ten. Specimen: naive CD8+ T cells from PBMCs. The origin of the receptors is a man between 18 and 35 years old in good health. Some clones in this sample may be carry-over from other donors' samples.

This clone was seen only once. The gene calls are TRBV9 and TRBJ2-3; a possible D gene is TRBD2 (6 bases). The V and J ends lost 4 bases and 3 bases respectively, with 18 bases between them. The CDR3 extends over 16 amino acids. Germline V gene data show CDR1 as SGDLS and CDR2 as YYNGEE. The CDR3 spells CASSLLTGRRTDTQYF. The CDR3 nucleotides are TGTGCCAGCAGCCTTCTCACGGGGAGGAGGACAGATACGCAGTATTTT.

The count of this clone is one. This chain connects TRBV27 to TRBJ2-1; D possibly matches TRBD1 or TRBD2 (5 bases each). The V end was cut by 5 bases, the J end by 3 bases, with 14 bases between. Germline-derived CDR1 and CDR2 are MNHEY and SMNVEV (reference sequence). The CDR3 runs 15 residues. This CDR3 is CASSHGHGGYNEQFF. In DNA form, the CDR3 reads TGTGCCAGCAGTCATGGACATGGGGGCTACAATGAGCAGTTCTTC.

The chain uses TRBV6-1 and TRBJ1-3, with no clear D. V lost 5 bases, J lost 4 bases, and 3 bases lay in between. In germline, CDR1 is MNHNS, CDR2 SASEGT. CDR3 length: 11 residues. This CDR3 reads CASSYGNTIYF. As DNA, the CDR3 is TGTGCCAGCAGTTACGGAAACACCATATATTTT.

V and J are TRBV7-3 and TRBJ2-3; 13 bases are shared with TRBD2. With V trimmed by 5 bases and J by 4 bases, 9 bases remained unmatched. Germline lookup yields CDR1 SGHTA and CDR2 FQGTGA. The length of the CDR3 is 17 residues. Here the CDR3 reads CASSTGTSGTWADTQYF. The CDR3 bases are TGTGCCAGCAGCACCGGGACTAGCGGGACTTGGGCAGATACGCAGTATTTT.

The V gene is TRBV13, the J gene TRBJ2-5; 10 bases match TRBD2. CDR3 length: 17 residues. In germline, CDR1 is PRHDT, CDR2 FYEKMQ (reference sequence). Trimming took 5 bases from V and 5 from J; bases not matched to a gene: 14. The CDR3 DNA reads as TGTGCCAGCAGCCGGTTTACTAGCGGGATGGTAGGGGAGACCCAGTACTTC. Amino acids: CASSRFTSGMVGETQYF.

This chain joins TRBV5-4 and TRBJ2-3; 8 nucleotides match TRBD2. V lost 5 bases and J lost 0; bases outside the gene matches: 17. There are 19 residues in the CDR3. Germline CDR1 reads SGHNT; CDR2 reads YYREEE (reference sequence). In nucleotides, the CDR3 is TGTGCCAGCAGTCTGCCGGGCGCGGGAGGCCTGACTAGCACAGATACGCAGTATTTT. Protein: CASSLPGAGGLTSTDTQYF.

The V call is TRBV6-1, the J call TRBJ2-1, with D possibly matching TRBD2 (6 bases). From germline, CDR1 is MNHNS and CDR2 SASEGT. With 2 bases removed from V and 2 bases from J, the gap between germline ends came to 13 bases. The CDR3 loop spans 16 amino acids. The CDR3 DNA reads TGTGCCAGCAGTGAACTTGCGGGACTGACCTACAATGAGCAGTTCTTC. As protein: CASSELAGLTYNEQFF.

The chain recombines TRBV7-2 with TRBJ2-1, with D uncertain. V lost 1 base and J lost 16, with 11 bases in between. The germline V gene encodes CDR1 SGHTA and CDR2 FQGNSA. The CDR3 extends over 11 amino acids. This CDR3 reads CASSLVGPPFF. In DNA, the CDR3 is TGTGCCAGCAGCTTAGTTGGGCCCCCTTTCTTC.

This clone was found once. J is TRBJ2-1 and V is TRBV9; tentatively, D is TRBD1 (6 bases). The CDR3 extends over 13 amino acids. Trimming left V 7 bases short and J 3 bases short, with 11 bases between. From germline, CDR1 is SGDLS and CDR2 YYNGEE. The CDR3 reads CASGGLHYNEQFF. CDR3 DNA: TGTGCCAGCGGGGGCCTACACTACAATGAGCAGTTCTTC.

The chain employs TRBV7-6 and TRBJ2-1; the D gene is possibly TRBD2 (7 bases). The V gene's germline CDR1 is SGHVS and CDR2 FNYEAQ. V was clipped by 1 base and J by 1 base, with 17 bases between them. CDR3 length: 18 residues. In nucleotides, the CDR3 is TGTGCCAGCAGCTTAGTCTTCGGCAGGGGAGGGTCCTACAATGAGCAGTTCTTC. Translating gives CASSLVFGRGGSYNEQFF.

The chain employs TRBV30 and TRBJ2-3; possible D gene TRBD2, 5 bases. The CDR3 totals 15 residues. With 0 bases removed from V and 2 bases from J, the gap between germline ends came to 12 bases. Germline V CDR1 and CDR2: GTSNPN, SVGIG (reference sequence). The DNA of the CDR3 is TGTGCCTGGAGTGTACTAGACCGGTACACAGATACGCAGTATTTT. It specifies CAWSVLDRYTDTQYF.

The chain recombines TRBV29-1 with TRBJ2-6, with D unclear. Germline V lookup: CDR1 SQVTM, CDR2 ANQGSEA. Trimming took 3 bases from V and 0 from J, leaving 12 bases between them. The CDR3 has 16 residues. The CDR3 region is CSVEALSHSGANVLTF. CDR3 bases: TGCAGCGTTGAGGCCTTAAGCCACTCTGGGGCCAACGTCCTGACTTTC.

The V gene is TRBV7-9, the J gene TRBJ1-5, with D perhaps TRBD1 (5 bases). In germline, CDR1 is SEHNR, CDR2 FQNEAQ (reference sequence). This CDR3 is 15 amino acids long. Trimming pared 0 bases from V and 3 bases from J, leaving 9 bases between. CDR3 loop: CASSLAPRDNQPQHF. The CDR3 DNA reads TGTGCCAGCAGCTTAGCTCCCAGGGACAATCAGCCCCAGCATTTT.

J is TRBJ2-7 and V is TRBV27, with no clear D. Per the germline V gene, CDR1 is MNHEY and CDR2 is SMNVEV (reference sequence). V was shortened by 7 bases and J by 3 bases, with 4 bases between the two germline ends. The CDR3 totals 10 residues. The CDR3 protein is CASTDYEQYF. In nucleotides, the CDR3 is TGTGCCAGCACAGACTACGAGCAGTACTTC.

The rearrangement uses TRBV7-3 and TRBJ2-5; no clear D gene. Trimming took 1 base from V and 5 from J, leaving 8 bases between them. The CDR3 is made up of 13 amino acids. CDR1 is SGHTA, CDR2 FQGTGA, per germline. CDR3: CASSLNSAETQYF. In nucleotides, the CDR3 is TGTGCCAGCAGCTTAAACTCAGCGGAGACCCAGTACTTC.

J is TRBJ2-2 and V is TRBV18, with a weak D call TRBD1 (5 bases). The CDR3 consists of 16 residues. Germline V CDR1 and CDR2: KGHSH, LQKENI. The V gene lost 1 base and the J gene lost 0 bases, with 9 bases spanning the gap. CDR3 in amino acids: CASSPQGISNTGELFF. In DNA, the CDR3 is TGTGCCAGCTCACCACAGGGGATATCGAACACCGGGGAGCTGTTTTTT.

The chain carries TRBV27 and TRBJ2-1, with 10 positions matching TRBD1. Losses at the gene ends were 3 bases for V and 8 bases for J; bases not matched to a gene: 10. The germline gives CDR1 MNHEY, CDR2 SMNVEV (reference sequence). The CDR3 consists of 16 residues. The CDR3 region has the DNA TGTGCCAGCAGTTTGGGACCGGGACAGGGGAAAGATGAGCAGTTCTTC. It codes for CASSLGPGQGKDEQFF.

Only one count was recorded for this clone. This chain joins TRBV27 and TRBJ2-7, with D unclear. Germline-derived CDR1 and CDR2 are MNHEY and SMNVEV (reference sequence). The CDR3 extends over 16 amino acids. Trimming took off 3 bases at V and 0 bases at J, with 15 bases between the two ends. The CDR3 nucleotides are TGTGCCAGCAGTTTGAACGCCTACTCGAGCTCCTACGAGCAGTACTTC. Translating it yields CASSLNAYSSSYEQYF.

This chain uses TRBV6-6 with TRBJ1-3; tentative D call: TRBD1 (5 bases). The CDR3 is made up of 13 amino acids. The germline V gene has CDR1 MNHNY and CDR2 SVGAGI (reference sequence). V lost 5 bases to trimming and J lost 8 bases, with 13 bases between them. CDR3 sequence: CASSPGEGHTIYF. CDR3 nucleotide sequence: TGTGCCAGCAGTCCTGGGGAGGGGCACACCATATATTTT.

The chain couples TRBV2 to TRBJ1-1; weak D call: TRBD1 (5 bases). Germline V CDR1 and CDR2: SNHLY, FYNNEI. The CDR3 sequence is 14 residues long. Trimming took off 6 bases at V and 2 bases at J, with 13 bases between the two ends. The CDR3 protein is CASRTGTANTEAFF. CDR3 bases: TGTGCCAGCAGGACCGGGACGGCTAACACTGAAGCTTTCTTT.

This chain uses TRBV29-1 with TRBJ2-3, with D possibly TRBD2 on 7 matching bases. The CDR3 sequence is 13 residues long. CDR1 is SQVTM, CDR2 ANQGSEA, per germline. The V and J ends lost 5 bases and 2 bases respectively, with 11 bases between them. The CDR3 region is CSVRGGFTDTQYF. CDR3 DNA sequence: TGCAGCGTTAGGGGGGGTTTCACAGATACGCAGTATTTT.

The chain is built from TRBV28 and TRBJ2-4, with TRBD2 identical over 11 bases. The CDR3 runs to 14 residues. V shed 5 bases and J 6 bases; nucleotides not matched to a gene: 3. Germline V gene lookup returns CDR1 MDHEN and CDR2 SYDVKM. The CDR3 nucleotides are TGTGCCAGCAGTGGGACTAGCGGTCGAAACATTCAGTACTTC. It yields the protein CASSGTSGRNIQYF.

The V call is TRBV14, the J call TRBJ2-2, with D possibly being TRBD1 or TRBD2 (6 bases each). This CDR3 region has 16 residues. Trimming removed 2 bases at V and 3 bases at J, with 13 bases between. Looked up from germline, CDR1 is SGHDN and CDR2 is FVKESK. As DNA, the CDR3 is TGTGCCAGCAGCCAAAATTCGGGGGCTTACACCGGGGAGCTGTTTTTT. This gives the protein CASSQNSGAYTGELFF.

This chain connects TRBV28 to TRBJ2-7; TRBD1 matches at 7 bases. Unmatched junction bases numbered 8, after V lost 4 bases and J lost 2 bases. The V gene's germline CDR1 is MDHEN and CDR2 SYDVKM. The length of the CDR3 is 15 residues. CDR3 in amino acids: CASSYGTVSPYEQYF. The CDR3, as DNA: TGTGCCAGCAGTTACGGGACAGTGAGCCCCTACGAGCAGTACTTC.

The chain couples TRBV10-3 to TRBJ1-4; D not certain. Trimming removed 6 bases at V and 7 bases at J, with 12 bases between. This CDR3 has 13 amino acids. The V gene's germline CDR1 is ENHRY and CDR2 SYGVKD. The CDR3 loop is CAIREVGSEKLFF. DNA for the CDR3: TGTGCCATCAGGGAGGTGGGGAGTGAAAAACTGTTTTTT.